Listed below are T cell receptor beta chains from one sample, sequenced in a study of tumor-infiltrating lymphocytes in oesophageal squamous cell carcinoma. TCRdb re-derived calls from the PCR reads in MiXCR, one entry per CDR3 protein. Of thousands of distinct CDR3 sequences in the sample, 15% were seen once. The source material was normal esophageal tissue next to the tumor. These receptors all stem from a male donor with esophageal squamous cell carcinoma. Both conserved end residues are part of each CDR3. The D gene is left open where the match is weak. Some rows mark clone size as missing; the rest say once, few, many or name a class of expanded clone.

clone_size j_call d_call v_call cdr3_aa cdr3_nt
many TRBJ1-2 - TRBV6-6 CASSYGSRSQPYGYTF TGTGCCAGCAGTTACGGCAGCCGAAGCCAACCCTATGGCTACACCTTC
many TRBJ2-1 - TRBV19 CASSIGSLVLSNEQFF TGTGCCAGTAGTATCGGGTCCCTCGTATTGTCCAATGAGCAGTTCTTC
many TRBJ1-4 - TRBV12-3/TRBV12-4 CASSLGQGGNLFF TGTGCCAGCAGTTTAGGACAAGGAGGTAATCTGTTTTTT
many TRBJ2-7 - TRBV6-1 CASQRPGVTSSYEQYF TGTGCCAGCCAAAGACCTGGGGTCACGTCCTCCTACGAGCAGTACTTC
medium-sized TRBJ2-1 - TRBV7-9 CASSLEFQGSLF TGTGCCAGCAGCTTAGAATTCCAGGGATCGCTCTTC
medium-sized TRBJ2-7 - TRBV7-9 CASSFPPAYEQYF TGTGCCAGCAGCTTTCCCCCCGCCTACGAGCAGTACTTC
medium-sized TRBJ1-4 - TRBV7-2 CASSRSPATNEKLFF TGTGCCAGCAGTCGATCGCCAGCAACTAATGAAAAACTGTTTTTT
many TRBJ1-4 TRBD1 TRBV5-6 CASRETGAATNEKLFF TGTGCCAGCAGGGAAACAGGGGCAGCAACTAATGAAAAACTGTTTTTT
many TRBJ2-2 - TRBV11-3 CASKVGPGELFF TGTGCCAGCAAAGTAGGGCCCGGGGAGCTGTTTTTT
many TRBJ1-2 - TRBV6-6 CASSYSGDGYTF TGTGCCAGCAGTTACTCCGGGGATGGCTACACCTTC
many TRBJ2-3 - TRBV18 CASSPSSITDTQYF TGTGCCAGCTCACCCAGTAGCATAACAGATACGCAGTATTTT
- TRBJ2-7 TRBD1 TRBV19 CASSYRQGRLTYEQYF TGTGCCAGTAGTTACAGACAGGGGAGACTAACCTACGAGCAGTACTTC
few TRBJ2-4 - TRBV20-1 CSAEDGGSKNIQYF TGCAGTGCAGAGGATGGGGGGTCCAAAAACATTCAGTACTTC
medium-sized TRBJ2-2 - TRBV6-6 CASSYQDTGELFF TGTGCCAGCAGTTACCAGGACACCGGGGAGCTGTTTTTT
medium-sized TRBJ2-3 - TRBV24-1 CATSESGRGVTDTQYF TGTGCCACCAGTGAATCCGGCCGCGGCGTAACAGATACGCAGTATTTT
many TRBJ2-5 TRBD2 TRBV4-2 CASSLGGLAGGETQYF TGTGCCAGCAGCCTTGGTGGACTAGCGGGGGGAGAGACCCAGTACTTC
few TRBJ2-5 TRBD1 TRBV5-4 CASSSPGQGKETQYF TGTGCCAGCAGCTCCCCGGGACAGGGGAAAGAGACCCAGTACTTC
many TRBJ2-1 TRBD2 TRBV27 CASSGTSNEQFF TGTGCCAGCTCCGGGACTAGCAATGAGCAGTTCTTC
- TRBJ2-1 - TRBV18 CASSPKTVRDEQFF TGTGCCAGCTCCCCGAAGACAGTCCGGGATGAGCAGTTCTTC
many TRBJ2-1 - TRBV24-1 CATSGGGEQFF TGTGCCACCAGTGGGGGCGGGGAGCAGTTCTTC
- TRBJ1-5 TRBD1 TRBV4-1 CASSPDRDGNQPQHF TGCGCCAGCAGCCCAGACAGGGATGGCAATCAGCCCCAGCATTTT
many TRBJ2-2 TRBD1 TRBV19 CATRLRDSNTGELFF TGTGCCACCCGGTTACGGGACAGCAACACCGGGGAGCTGTTTTTT
many TRBJ1-2 - TRBV7-9 CASSLNLEGYTF TGTGCCAGCAGCTTAAATCTAGAGGGCTACACCTTC
- TRBJ2-3 - TRBV27 CASRLQGRDTDTRYF TGTGCCAGCAGGCTACAGGGAAGGGACACAGATACGCGGTATTTT
large TRBJ2-5 - TRBV7-2 CASSLVGYQETQYF TGTGCCAGCAGCTTAGTGGGTTACCAAGAGACCCAGTACTTC
- TRBJ1-6 TRBD1 TRBV12-3/TRBV12-4 CASSTQGASPLHF TGTGCCAGCAGTACTCAGGGGGCATCACCCCTCCACTTT
few TRBJ1-2 TRBD1 TRBV5-1 CASSLASTGGLDGYTF TGCGCCAGCAGCTTGGCCTCAACAGGGGGTCTAGATGGCTACACCTTC
once TRBJ1-1 - TRBV5-1 CASRARDGENTEAFF TGCGCCAGCAGAGCCCGGGACGGGGAGAACACTGAAGCTTTCTTT
large TRBJ2-1 TRBD2 TRBV7-2 CASSLGAGGLLRNEQFF TGTGCCAGCAGCTTAGGAGCGGGGGGCCTTCTTCGCAATGAGCAGTTCTTC
- TRBJ2-4 - TRBV5-1 CASSFLDGGEQYF TGCGCCAGCAGCTTTCTAGATGGGGGTGAGCAGTACTTC
many TRBJ2-1 TRBD2 TRBV6-1 CASSVLAGGVTSYNEQFF TGTGCCAGCAGTGTTCTAGCGGGGGGGGTGACTTCCTACAATGAGCAGTTCTTC
many TRBJ1-4 - TRBV25-1 CASSEETVTEEEKLFF TGTGCCAGCAGTGAAGAGACCGTAACCGAGGAGGAAAAACTGTTTTTT